This record concerns one T cell receptor beta chain sequence. The antigen remains undetermined. CDR3 size: 13 residues. Germline loops: CDR1 SGHNT, CDR2 YENEEA. V was trimmed by 3 bases and J by 5 bases, leaving 8 bases between them. Method: immunoSEQ multiplex PCR; TCRdb's copy keeps in-frame clones and lacks some. The repertoire includes roughly 14,000 clones, 65% to 85% of them detected once, and more than 3.5% sits in the top ten. The data were obtained in a study of T cells in localized non-small cell lung cancer. Whole-study findings and limits: Highest T cell clonality was seen in uninvolved adjacent lung, surpassing that measured in tumor.

This chain uses TRBV11-3 with TRBJ2-1; no reliable D call. The sequence came from a female donor aged 60 or older with stage I squamous cell lung carcinoma. Material: peripheral blood, obtained before any cancer treatment. The CDR3 DNA reads as TGTGCCAGCAGCTTTTCCAGGAACAATGAGCAGTTCTTC. It codes for CASSFSRNNEQFF. Looking up the rest from reference TRBV11-3 and TRBJ2-1 gives the full variable domain: EAGVVQSPRYKIIEKKQPVAFWCNPISGHNTLYWYLQNLGQGPELLIRYENEEAVDDSQLPKDRFSAERLKGVDSTLKIQPAELGDSAVYLCASSFSRNNEQFFGPGTRLTVL.